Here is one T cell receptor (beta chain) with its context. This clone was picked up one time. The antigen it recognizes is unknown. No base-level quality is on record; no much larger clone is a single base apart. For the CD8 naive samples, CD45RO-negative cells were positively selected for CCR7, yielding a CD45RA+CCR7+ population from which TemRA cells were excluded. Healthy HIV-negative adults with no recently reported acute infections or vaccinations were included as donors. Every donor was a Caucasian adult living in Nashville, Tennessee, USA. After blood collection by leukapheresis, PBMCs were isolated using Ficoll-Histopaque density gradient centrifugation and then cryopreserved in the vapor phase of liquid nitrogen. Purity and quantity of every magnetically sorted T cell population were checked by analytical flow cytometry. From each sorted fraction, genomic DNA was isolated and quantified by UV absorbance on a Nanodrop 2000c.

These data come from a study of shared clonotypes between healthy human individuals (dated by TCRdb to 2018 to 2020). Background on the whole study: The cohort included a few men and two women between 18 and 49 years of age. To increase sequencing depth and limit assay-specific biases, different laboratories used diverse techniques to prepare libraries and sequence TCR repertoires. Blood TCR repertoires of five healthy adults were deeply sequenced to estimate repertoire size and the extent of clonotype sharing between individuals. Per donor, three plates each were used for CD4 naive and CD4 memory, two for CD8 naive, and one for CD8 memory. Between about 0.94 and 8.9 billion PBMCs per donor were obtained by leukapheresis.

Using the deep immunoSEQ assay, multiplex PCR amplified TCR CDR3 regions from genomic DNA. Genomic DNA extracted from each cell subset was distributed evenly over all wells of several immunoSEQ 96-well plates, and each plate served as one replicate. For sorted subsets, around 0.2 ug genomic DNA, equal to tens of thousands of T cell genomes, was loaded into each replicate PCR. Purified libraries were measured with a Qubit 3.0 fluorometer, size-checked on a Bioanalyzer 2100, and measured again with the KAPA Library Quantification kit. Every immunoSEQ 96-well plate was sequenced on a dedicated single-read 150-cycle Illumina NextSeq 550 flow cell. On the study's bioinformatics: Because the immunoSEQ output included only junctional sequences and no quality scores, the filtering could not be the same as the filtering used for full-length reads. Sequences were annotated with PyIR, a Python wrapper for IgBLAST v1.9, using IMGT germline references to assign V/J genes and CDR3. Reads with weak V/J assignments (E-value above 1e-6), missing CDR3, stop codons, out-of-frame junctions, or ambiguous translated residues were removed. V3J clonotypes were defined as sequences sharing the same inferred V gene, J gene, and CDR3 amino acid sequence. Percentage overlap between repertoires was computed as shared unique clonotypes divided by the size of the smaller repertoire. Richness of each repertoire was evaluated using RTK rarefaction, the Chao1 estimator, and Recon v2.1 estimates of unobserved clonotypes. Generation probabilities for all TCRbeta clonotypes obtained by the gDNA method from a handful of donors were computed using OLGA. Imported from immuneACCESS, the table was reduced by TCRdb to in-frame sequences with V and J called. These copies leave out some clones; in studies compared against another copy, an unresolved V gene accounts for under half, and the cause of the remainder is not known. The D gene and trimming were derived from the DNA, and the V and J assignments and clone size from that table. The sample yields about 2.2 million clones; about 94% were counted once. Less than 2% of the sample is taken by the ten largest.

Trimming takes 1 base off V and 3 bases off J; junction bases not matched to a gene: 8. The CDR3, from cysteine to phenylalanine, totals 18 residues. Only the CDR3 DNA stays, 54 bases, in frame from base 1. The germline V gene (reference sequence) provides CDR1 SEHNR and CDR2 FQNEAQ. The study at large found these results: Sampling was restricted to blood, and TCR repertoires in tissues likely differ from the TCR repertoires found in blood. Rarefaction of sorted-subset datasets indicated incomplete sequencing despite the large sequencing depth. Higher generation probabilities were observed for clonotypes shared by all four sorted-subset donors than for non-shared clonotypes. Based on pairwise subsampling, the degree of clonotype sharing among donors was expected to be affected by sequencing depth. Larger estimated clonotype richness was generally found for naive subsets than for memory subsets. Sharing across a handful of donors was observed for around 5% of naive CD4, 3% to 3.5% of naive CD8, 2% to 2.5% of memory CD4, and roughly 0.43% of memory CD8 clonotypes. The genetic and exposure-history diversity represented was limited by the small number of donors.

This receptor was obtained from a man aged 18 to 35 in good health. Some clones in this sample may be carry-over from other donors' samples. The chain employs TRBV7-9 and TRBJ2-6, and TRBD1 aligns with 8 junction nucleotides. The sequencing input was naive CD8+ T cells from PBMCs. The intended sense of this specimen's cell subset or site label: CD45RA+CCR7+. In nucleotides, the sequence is TGTGCCAGCAGCTTAGGGCGGACAGGGTTCGGTGGGGCCAACGTCCTGACTTTC. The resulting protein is CASSLGRTGFGGANVLTF.